Listed here is a single T cell receptor (beta chain). What this receptor recognizes is not known. Nothing much larger sits one base from this clone, and base qualities are not available. Per the publication, the time point label means: roughly 23 months on ibrutinib. For TCR beta library preparation, 1.5 to 2 micrograms of genomic DNA was extracted from cryopreserved PBMCs. Longitudinal blood samples from CLL patients on ibrutinib monotherapy were analyzed using high-throughput TCR beta sequencing. Patients were enrolled in a phase 2 open-label single-center ibrutinib monotherapy trial. A MiSeq instrument was used for deep resolution sequencing, which targeted depths ranging from 1 in 1 million up to 1 in 200,000 T cells, with coverage averaging 10x for each clonotype. TCR beta libraries were generated with the immunoSEQ hsTCRB Kit. The paper's processing steps were these. The data were analyzed with ImmunoSEQ Analyzer and ImmunoSEQ Data Assistant, and V, D and J gene assignments followed IMGT definitions. Clonality, which ranges from 0 to 1, was calculated by subtracting the normalized Shannon entropy of productive rearrangement frequencies from one. Only overrepresented clonotypes making up at least 0.05% of the repertoire of each patient were included in the public clonotype analysis. About a dozen age-matched healthy donor repertoires from immuneACCESS served as clonality controls. This immuneACCESS table, as held by TCRdb, lists in-frame sequences with V and J called but not all clones. Of the missing ones, under half trace to an unresolved V gene in checked studies; the others have no known cause. The V and J calls and clone size are taken from that table; D and trimming were inferred from the DNA. This sample gives some 130,000 clones in total; over 75% of them show up just once. Over 2% of the sample lies in the top ten.

The source of the sample is a study of cytotoxic CD8 clonotypes in ibrutinib-treated CLL (dated by TCRdb to the early 2020s). About the investigation overall: The cohort was composed of approximately 11 relapsed/refractory and about 15 treatment-naive patients; IGHV unmutated status was identified in approximately 18 patients. Partial responses were observed in about 25 patients and complete responses in 2; after a median follow-up of 68 months, remission was maintained in 14 patients and progression was observed in approximately 12. Samples at response were collected after a median of approximately twelve months of treatment, with a range of 6 to 36 months. An average of 255,043 productive templates and around 100,000 productive rearrangements was obtained per sample. Of the 70 to 90 people in the trial, approximately 24 had longitudinal samples available. Cryopreserved peripheral blood mononuclear cells were collected before treatment, at response, and at either disease progression or sustained remission. Every sample from remission and from progressive disease was obtained while the patients were still on ibrutinib. The study at large found these results: Public clonotypes were rare and either shrank or stayed stable during treatment, and the rise in clonality at ibrutinib response reflected expansion of private clonotypes. Baseline clonality was found to be higher than that of age-matched healthy donors and was strongly correlated with circulating CD8+ T-cell counts. At ibrutinib response clonality went up, during sustained remission it held steady, and at progression it dropped back toward baseline. Lymph node repertoires were not examined, and the timing of sampling was not matched between patients in sustained remission and those whose disease progressed.

V is cut by 4 bases and J by 10 bases, and the space between the germline ends is 13 bases. CDR1 and CDR2 are read off the germline V gene as SGHTA and FQGNSA. From the cysteine through the phenylalanine, the CDR3 covers 12 amino acids. Only CDR3 DNA is held: 36 bases, read in frame from base 1. This specimen consisted of PBMCs, obtained after 24 months of ibrutinib treatment. This chain is built from TRBV7-2 and TRBJ1-1; no D segment can be confidently identified. The clonotype originates from a human donor with chronic lymphocytic leukemia. The CDR3 has the sequence CASSWTAGVAFF. The DNA sequence is TGTGCCAGCAGCTGGACCGCGGGTGTAGCTTTCTTT.